The entry that follows covers one T cell receptor (beta chain) sequence. No antigen is known for it. This sample is drawn from a study of blood T cells in healthy people across ages. Study-wide results and limits: With age, beta diversity per million T cells declined roughly linearly, significantly by 40. PBMCs were not sorted, which prevented a conclusive comparison of naive versus antigen-experienced cells.

The use of a sample-barcoded 5' primer and a J-beta primer mix characterized a second PCR of roughly 7 to 11 cycles. At least 2.5 million CDR3-containing paired-end reads were obtained per sample. TCRdb called the 5' RACE reads again in MiXCR, with one record for every CDR3 protein. The data contain just under 900,000 distinct CDR3 sequences, more than 25% of them singletons. The germline CDR1 and CDR2 sequences are SQVTM and ANQGSEA. The CDR3 is made up of 15 amino acids. V lost 3 bases and J lost 8, with 21 bases in between. This clonotype was obtained from a woman at least 80 years old in good health. This sequence joins TRBV29-1 and TRBJ2-3; D remains ambiguous. The sequenced material came from blood. CDR3 sequence (DNA): TGCAGCGTTGACTGGCGCAACCTTAAATTGGCTACGCAGTATTTT. Amino acids: CSVDWRNLKLATQYF.